This T cell receptor (beta chain) derives from a study of blood T cell repertoires in COVID-19. The germline V gene has CDR1 LNHDA and CDR2 SQIVND (reference sequence). The CDR3 extends over 15 amino acids. V lost 7 bases, J lost 3 bases, and 6 bases stayed unmatched. In this sample, this clone turned up a few times. Authors' data handling: From reference gene primer amplification, estimates of nucleated cell counts were derived. Method: immunoSEQ multiplex PCR; TCRdb's copy keeps in-frame clones and lacks some. The V and J calls and clone size come from that table; D and trimming were worked out from the DNA. The data show about 390,000 clones, with more than 75% seen just once and approximately 2.5% held by the top ten.

This receptor was obtained from a woman aged 60-75 years with COVID-19, enrolled during active disease. Sequenced material: peripheral blood. This chain connects TRBV19 to TRBJ2-7, with TRBD2 matching 13 bases. CDR3 bases: TGTGCCAGTAACCCCGGGACTAGCGGGGTCTACGAGCAGTACTTC. This codes for CASNPGTSGVYEQYF.